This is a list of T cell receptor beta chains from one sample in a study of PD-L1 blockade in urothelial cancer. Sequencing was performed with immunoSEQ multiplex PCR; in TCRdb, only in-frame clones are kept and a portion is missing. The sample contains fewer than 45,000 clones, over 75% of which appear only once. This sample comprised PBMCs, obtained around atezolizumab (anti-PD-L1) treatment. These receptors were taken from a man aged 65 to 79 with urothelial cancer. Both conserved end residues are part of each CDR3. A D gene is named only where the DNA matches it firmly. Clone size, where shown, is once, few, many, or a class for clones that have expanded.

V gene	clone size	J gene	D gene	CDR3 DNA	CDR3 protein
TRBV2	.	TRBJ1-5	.	TGTGCCAGCACAAGGGGTCGTAATCAGCCCCAGCATTTT	CASTRGRNQPQHF
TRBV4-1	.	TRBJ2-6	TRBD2	TGCGCCAGCAGCCAAGTTCAAGCGGGGGGCGCTGGGGCCAACGTCCTGACTTTC	CASSQVQAGGAGANVLTF
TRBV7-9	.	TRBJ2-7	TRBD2	TGTGCCAGCAGCTTAGGAGGCCAGCGGGACCTCGGGGAGCAGTACTTC	CASSLGGQRDLGEQYF
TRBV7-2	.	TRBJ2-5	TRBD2	TGTGCCAGCAGCTCAAGCGGACTAGCGGGAGTCTTGTACCAAGAGACCCAGTACTTC	CASSSSGLAGVLYQETQYF
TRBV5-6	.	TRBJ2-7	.	TGTGCCAGCAGCTCCTGGGCGGGGTGGTACGAGCAGTACTTC	CASSSWAGWYEQYF
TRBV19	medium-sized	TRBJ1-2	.	TGTGCCACCATGGAGAGGGGCTACACCTTC	CATMERGYTF
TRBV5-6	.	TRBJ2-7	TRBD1	TGTGCCAGCAGCTTGGTCGGACAGGGGGTTTCCGAGCAGTACTTC	CASSLVGQGVSEQYF
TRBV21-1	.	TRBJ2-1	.	TGTGCCAGCAGCAAAGCGCTTTGCAGGGGCCCCCCCGTCTACAATGAGCAGTTCTTC	CASSKALCRGPPVYNEQFF
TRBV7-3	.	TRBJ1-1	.	TGTGCCAGCAGCTTACGAGCGAACACTGAAGCTTTCTTT	CASSLRANTEAFF
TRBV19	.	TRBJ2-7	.	TGTGCCACCCTCTCCCCAGGGGAGAAGACCTACGAGCAGTACTTC	CATLSPGEKTYEQYF
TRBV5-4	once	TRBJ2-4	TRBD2	TGTGCCAGCAGCCCCGGACTAGCGGGGGGGCAAAACATTCAGTACTTC	CASSPGLAGGQNIQYF
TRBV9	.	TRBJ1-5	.	TGTGCCAGCAGCCCCGGGGACCCGGGAGGCAATCAGCCCCAGCATTTT	CASSPGDPGGNQPQHF
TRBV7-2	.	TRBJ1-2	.	TGTGCCAGCAGCTTAGCGGGGAGTACGGATGGCTACACCTTC	CASSLAGSTDGYTF
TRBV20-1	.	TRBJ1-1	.	TGCAGTGCTAGAGACAAAACTGAAGCTTTCTTT	CSARDKTEAFF
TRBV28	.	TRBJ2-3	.	TGTGCCAGCAGTCAATTTCAGGGCACAGATACGCAGTATTTT	CASSQFQGTDTQYF
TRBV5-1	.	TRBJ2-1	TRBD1	TGCGCCAGCAGCCCGCGGACAGGAAACTCCAATGAGCAGTTCTTC	CASSPRTGNSNEQFF
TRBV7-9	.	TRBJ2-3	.	TGTGCCAGCAGCGTATCAGATACGCAGTATTTT	CASSVSDTQYF
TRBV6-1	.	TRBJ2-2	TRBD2	TGTGCCAGCAGTGAACGGACCGGGAGGTCCACCGGGGAGCTGTTTTTT	CASSERTGRSTGELFF
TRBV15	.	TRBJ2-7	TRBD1	TGTGCCACCAGCAGCAGGGACAGGGGGGTCTACGAGCAGTACTTC	CATSSRDRGVYEQYF
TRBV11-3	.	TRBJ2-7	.	TGTGCCAGCAGCTTGGACTCCAGTCCCTCCTACGAGCAGTACTTC	CASSLDSSPSYEQYF
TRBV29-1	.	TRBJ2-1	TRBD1	TGCAGCGTTGAAGGTGGACAGGGACCGAACAATGAGCAGTTCTTC	CSVEGGQGPNNEQFF
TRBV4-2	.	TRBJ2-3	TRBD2	TGTGCCAGCAGCCAAGGGCGGGGGGGCCTGGTAGGTGCAGATACGCAGTATTTT	CASSQGRGGLVGADTQYF
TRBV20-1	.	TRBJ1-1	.	TGCAGTGCTTCAGGGATAACTGAAGCTTTCTTT	CSASGITEAFF
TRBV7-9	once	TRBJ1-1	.	TGTGCCAGCAGCTCCGCGGGGGGCATAATGAACACTGAAGCTTTCTTT	CASSSAGGIMNTEAFF
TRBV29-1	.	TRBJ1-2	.	TGCAGCGTTGAACAGGGCCCTATGGGCTACACCTTC	CSVEQGPMGYTF
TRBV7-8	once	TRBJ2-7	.	TGTGCCAGCAGCATAGATCCGGCAGGGGTCCCCCCGACCTACGAGCAGTACTTC	CASSIDPAGVPPTYEQYF
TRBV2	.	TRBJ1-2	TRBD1	TGTGCCAGCAGTCAACAGGGGGCAAAGGGCTACACCTTC	CASSQQGAKGYTF
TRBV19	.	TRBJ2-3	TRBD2	TGTGCCAGTAGTCTAGCGGTGGGGAGGGATACGCAGTATTTT	CASSLAVGRDTQYF
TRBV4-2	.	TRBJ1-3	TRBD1	TGTGCCAGCAGTGACAGGGGGCAATCTGGAAACACCATATATTTT	CASSDRGQSGNTIYF
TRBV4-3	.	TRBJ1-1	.	TGCGCCAGCAGCCAGACAGCGAACACTGAAGCTTTCTTT	CASSQTANTEAFF
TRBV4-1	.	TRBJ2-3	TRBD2	TGCGCCAGCAGCCAAGGACCCGCGGGGGACCGCTCGCAGTATTTT	CASSQGPAGDRSQYF
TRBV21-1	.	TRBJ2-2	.	TGTGCCAGCAGCACCGGGGTGCCCGGGGAGCTGTTTTTT	CASSTGVPGELFF
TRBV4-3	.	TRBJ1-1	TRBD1	TGCGCCAGCAGCCAAGGGAGACAGGGGGCGCTTGCTGAAGCTTTCTTT	CASSQGRQGALAEAFF
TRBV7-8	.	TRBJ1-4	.	TGTGCCAGCAGCTTAGCCGGGGGTGCAACTAATGAAAAACTGTTTTTT	CASSLAGGATNEKLFF
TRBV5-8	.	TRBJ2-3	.	TGTGCCAGCACCCGGGTTTTGGCAGCGAGCACAGATACGCAGTATTTT	CASTRVLAASTDTQYF
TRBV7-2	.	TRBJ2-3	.	TGTGCCAGCAGCTTAGATCCGATCCGGGATACGCAGTATTTT	CASSLDPIRDTQYF
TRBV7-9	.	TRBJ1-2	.	TGTGCCAGCAGCTGGGAGGGTGGCTACACCTTC	CASSWEGGYTF
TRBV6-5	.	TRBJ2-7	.	TGTGCCAGCAGTTACTCTCAACAGGGCCACGAGCAGTACTTC	CASSYSQQGHEQYF
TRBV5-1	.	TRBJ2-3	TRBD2	TGCGCCAGCAGCTTCGGGGGGGCGCTCACAGATACGCAGTATTTT	CASSFGGALTDTQYF
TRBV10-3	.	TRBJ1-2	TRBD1	TGTGCCATCGGACAGGGGCGGGATGGCTACACCTTC	CAIGQGRDGYTF
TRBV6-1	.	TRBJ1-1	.	TGTGCCAGCCGTGCCCGCAAATGGGGAGAAGACACTGAAGCTTTCTTT	CASRARKWGEDTEAFF
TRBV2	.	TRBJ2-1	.	TGTGCCAGCAGGTCTAGCGCCAATGAGCAGTTCTTC	CASRSSANEQFF
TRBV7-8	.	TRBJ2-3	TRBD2	TGTGCCAGCAGCTCGCGGACTAGCGGGAGTAAGGATACGCAGTATTTT	CASSSRTSGSKDTQYF
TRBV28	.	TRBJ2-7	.	TGTGCCAGCAGTTCACATAACTACGAGCAGTACTTC	CASSSHNYEQYF
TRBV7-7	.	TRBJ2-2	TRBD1	TGTGCCAGCAGCCCTGGACAGGGGTACACCGGGGAGCTGTTTTTT	CASSPGQGYTGELFF
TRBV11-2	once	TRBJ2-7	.	TGTGCCAGCAGCCCACCATTTCGAGGATACGAGCAGTACTTC	CASSPPFRGYEQYF
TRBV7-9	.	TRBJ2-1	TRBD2	TGTGCCAGCAGCTTAGCTAGCGGGACCCCAGCGAATGAGCAGTTCTTC	CASSLASGTPANEQFF
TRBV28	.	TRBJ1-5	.	TGTGCCAGCCGTGGGGGGTCCTCCAATCAGCCCCAGCATTTT	CASRGGSSNQPQHF
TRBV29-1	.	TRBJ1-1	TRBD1	TGCAGCGGGCAACAGGGGTTCGCGCAAAACACTGAAGCTTTCTTT	CSGQQGFAQNTEAFF
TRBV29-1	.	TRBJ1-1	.	TGCAGCGTTGAAGATATCGGGAGGCGAGTCACTGAAGCTTTCTTT	CSVEDIGRRVTEAFF
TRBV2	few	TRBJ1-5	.	TGTGCCAGCAAGGCGGATAATCAGCCCCAGCATTTT	CASKADNQPQHF
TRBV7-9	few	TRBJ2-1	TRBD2	TGTGCCAGCAGCCATCCTCGGGGGGGTTTGTATGAGCAGTTCTTC	CASSHPRGGLYEQFF
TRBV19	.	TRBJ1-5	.	TGTGCCAGTAGTATTATCGAGGGAGCCCCTCAGCCCCAGCATTTT	CASSIIEGAPQPQHF
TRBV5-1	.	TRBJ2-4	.	TGCGCCAGCAGCTTGGGCTACGATACAGCCAAAAACATTCAGTACTTC	CASSLGYDTAKNIQYF
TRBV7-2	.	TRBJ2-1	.	TGTGCCAGCAGCATGGCGGGCGGGGGCAAAAATGAGCAGTTCTTC	CASSMAGGGKNEQFF
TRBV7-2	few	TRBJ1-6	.	TGTGCCAGCAGCCTCGGTGTTTCACCCCTCCACTTT	CASSLGVSPLHF
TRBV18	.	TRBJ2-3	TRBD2	TGTGCCAGCTCACCGACGACTAGCACAAGCACAGATACGCAGTATTTT	CASSPTTSTSTDTQYF